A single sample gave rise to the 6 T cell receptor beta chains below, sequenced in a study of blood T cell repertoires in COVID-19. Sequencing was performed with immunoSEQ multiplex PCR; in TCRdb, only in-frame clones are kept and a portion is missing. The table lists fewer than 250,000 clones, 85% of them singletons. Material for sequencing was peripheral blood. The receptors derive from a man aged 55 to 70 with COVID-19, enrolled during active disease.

CDR3 loop: CASSPGGGTEAFF. The CDR3 nucleotides read TGCGCCAGCAGTCCGGGCGGAGGCACTGAAGCTTTCTTT. The chain is built from TRBV5-1 and TRBJ1-1; D gene ambiguous. The CDR3 loop spans 13 amino acids. The V end lost 5 bases, the J end lost 4 bases, and 12 bases lay between the germline ends. Germline-derived CDR1 and CDR2 are SGHRS and YFSETQ.

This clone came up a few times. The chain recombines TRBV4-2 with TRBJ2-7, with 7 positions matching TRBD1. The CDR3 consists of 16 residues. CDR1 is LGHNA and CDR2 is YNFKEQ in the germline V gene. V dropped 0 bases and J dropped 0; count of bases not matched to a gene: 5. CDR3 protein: CASSQDGTASSYEQYF. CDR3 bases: TGTGCCAGCAGCCAAGATGGGACAGCGAGCTCCTACGAGCAGTACTTC.

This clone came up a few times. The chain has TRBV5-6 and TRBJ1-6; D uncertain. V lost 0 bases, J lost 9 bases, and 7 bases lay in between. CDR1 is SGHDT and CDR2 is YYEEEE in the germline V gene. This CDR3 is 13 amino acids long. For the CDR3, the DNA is TGTGCCAGCAGCTTGGGACATAGTTCACCCCTCCACTTT. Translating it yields CASSLGHSSPLHF. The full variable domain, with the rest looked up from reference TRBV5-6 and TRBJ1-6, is DAGVTQSPTHLIKTRGQQVTLRCSPKSGHDTVSWYQQALGQGPQFIFQYYEEEERQRGNFPDRFSGHQFPNYSSELNVNALLLGDSALYLCASSLGHSSPLHFGNGTRLTVT.

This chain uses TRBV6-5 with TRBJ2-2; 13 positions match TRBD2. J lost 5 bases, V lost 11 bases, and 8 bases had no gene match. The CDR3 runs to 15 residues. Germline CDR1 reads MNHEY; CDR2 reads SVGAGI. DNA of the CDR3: TGTGCCTGCCTAGGGACTAGCGGGAATACCGGGGAGCTGTTTTTT. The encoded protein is CACLGTSGNTGELFF.

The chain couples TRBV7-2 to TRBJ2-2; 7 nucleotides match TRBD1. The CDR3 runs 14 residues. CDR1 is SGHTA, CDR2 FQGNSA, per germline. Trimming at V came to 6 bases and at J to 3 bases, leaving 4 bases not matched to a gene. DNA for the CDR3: TGTGCCAGCAGTCAACAGGGGCACACCGGGGAGCTGTTTTTT. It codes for CASSQQGHTGELFF. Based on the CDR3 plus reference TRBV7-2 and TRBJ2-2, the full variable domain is GAGVSQSPSNKVTEKGKDVELRCDPISGHTALYWYRQSLGQGLEFLIYFQGNSAPDKSGLPSDRFSAERTGGSVSTLTIQRTQQEDSAVYLCASSQQGHTGELFFGEGSRLTVL.

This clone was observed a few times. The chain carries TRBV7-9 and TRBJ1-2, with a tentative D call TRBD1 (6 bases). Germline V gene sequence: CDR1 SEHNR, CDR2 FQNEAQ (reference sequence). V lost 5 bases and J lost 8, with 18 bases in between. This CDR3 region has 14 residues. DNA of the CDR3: TGTGCCAGCAGCGTAAGCGTGGCAGGGGAGGGCTACACCTTC. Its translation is CASSVSVAGEGYTF.